This T cell receptor (beta chain) was captured by sequencing in a study of a mutant IDH1 vaccine in newly diagnosed glioma. Study at large: Treated patients, approximately 60% male and about 38% female, averaged 40.4 years of age. Most patients had radiochemotherapy with temozolomide before enrollment; others had one alone.

For this clone: The antigen is not known.

Broader study findings: Among patients, 93.3% showed immune responses induced by the vaccine. Top-clonotype changes in peripheral T cells seemed unrelated to pseudoprogression.

Clones were sequenced by immunoSEQ multiplex PCR, and TCRdb holds only the in-frame ones, with some missing. Here the sample spans under 65,000 clones, around three quarters being singletons. Time point given: baseline, week 1 (first vaccination visit). The treatment is: pre-vaccination baseline after standard-of-care therapy. After removal of 8 bases from V and 0 bases from J, the junction contained 11 bases not matched to a gene. The CDR3 length is 16 residues. Germline V CDR1 and CDR2: MGHRA, YSYEKL. The source is a woman aged 40 to 50 with glioma. V is TRBV4-1 and J is TRBJ2-5, with TRBD1 matching 8 bases. Sequences were derived from PBMCs, sampled from a glioma patient treated with radiotherapy, temozolomide or both. The CDR3 DNA reads as TGCGCCAGCTGCGCATTTGGACAGGGAAACCAAGAGACCCAGTACTTC. Protein sequence: CASCAFGQGNQETQYF.